Below, 23 T cell receptor beta chains from the same sample are listed, as sequenced in a study of response to subunit inactivated influenza vaccine. MiXCR, run by TCRdb on the RT-PCR reads, gives a single entry per CDR3 protein. The sample lists 550,000 to 800,000 distinct CDR3 sequences, over 11% occurring once. The sequenced sample was PBMCs from blood, obtained 14 days before vaccination. These receptors were collected from a man in his fifties who received an inactivated influenza vaccine.

This clonotype was counted only a few times. The chain links TRBV6-1 to TRBJ2-5; D is perhaps TRBD1 (5 bases). The CDR3 spans 13 residues. Trimming left V 8 bases short and J 5 bases short, with 15 bases between. Germline V gene sequence: CDR1 MNHNS, CDR2 SASEGT. CDR3 protein: CASSTQVLETQYF. In DNA form, the CDR3 reads TGTGCCAGCTCTACACAGGTTTTGGAGACCCAGTACTTC.

The J gene is TRBJ2-5, the V gene TRBV20-1; 10 bases fit TRBD2. The V segment lost 0 bases and the J segment 4 bases; nucleotides outside the gene matches: 5. Germline assignment: CDR1 DFQATT and CDR2 SNEGSKA (reference sequence). This CDR3 is built from 15 residues. The CDR3 DNA is TGCAGTGCTAGAGAAAGGCTAGCGGGAGTAGAGACCCAGTACTTC. Its protein is CSARERLAGVETQYF.

This clonotype was seen ten or more times. The chain uses TRBV5-1 and TRBJ1-4, with TRBD1 identical over 10 bases. V shed 4 bases, J shed 8 bases, and the junction held 8 bases outside the gene matches. The CDR3 has 15 amino acids. CDR1 SGHRS and CDR2 YFSETQ come from the germline V gene. This chain's CDR3 is CASSPGQGVDEKLFF. Written as DNA, the CDR3 is TGCGCCAGCAGCCCAGGACAGGGGGTAGACGAAAAACTGTTTTTT.

This clonotype has a count of ten or more. The gene calls are TRBV20-1 and TRBJ2-1, with 9 bases identical to TRBD2. The V gene's germline CDR1 is DFQATT and CDR2 SNEGSKA (reference sequence). CDR3 size: 16 residues. Germline trimming cut 2 bases from V and 6 bases from J; bases unmatched to any gene: 11. The CDR3 nucleotides are TGCAGTGCTAGACAGCCCGGGACTAGCAGGGTCAATGAGCAGTTCTTC. It is translated as CSARQPGTSRVNEQFF.

The gene calls are TRBV6-6 and TRBJ2-1; D gene ambiguous. The V gene lost 8 bases and the J gene lost 8 bases, with 13 bases spanning the gap. Germline CDR1 and CDR2: MNHNY and SVGAGI (reference sequence). There are 12 residues in the CDR3. Here the CDR3 reads CASLLHGHEQFF. In DNA form, the CDR3 reads TGTGCCAGCCTGCTACATGGCCATGAGCAGTTCTTC.

The rearrangement links TRBV12-3 or TRBV12-4 to TRBJ1-4; D gene unclear. V was shortened by 4 bases and J by 7 bases, with 10 bases between the two germline ends. The CDR3 has 13 amino acids. The CDR3 DNA is TGTGCCAGCAGTTGGAAGGCGGGTGAAAAACTGTTTTTT. Translation gives CASSWKAGEKLFF.

Many counts were recorded for this clonotype. V gene TRBV28 combines with J gene TRBJ2-3; 11 positions agree with TRBD2. This CDR3 region has 16 residues. Trimming cost V 3 bases and J 3 bases; bases outside gene matches: 5. Germline loops: CDR1 MDHEN, CDR2 SYDVKM. CDR3 bases: TGTGCCAGCAGTTTGATGGCTAGCGGGGGGACAGATACGCAGTATTTT. This sequence encodes CASSLMASGGTDTQYF.

The table lists this clonotype with a few counts. This chain links TRBV13 with TRBJ1-1; D unresolved. Trimming cost V 7 bases and J 5 bases, with 17 bases left between them. CDR1 is PRHDT and CDR2 is FYEKMQ in the germline V gene (reference sequence). The CDR3 length is 14 residues. CDR3 protein: CASTPGRAGTEAFF. CDR3 coding DNA: TGTGCCAGCACCCCTGGGAGGGCGGGGACTGAAGCTTTCTTT.

The chain is built from TRBV29-1 and TRBJ2-2; 8 nucleotides align to TRBD1. Germline CDR1 SQVTM, CDR2 ANQGSEA. The CDR3 is made up of 14 amino acids. The ends lost 5 bases at V and 4 bases at J; junction bases unmatched: 6. In nucleotides, the CDR3 is TGCAGCGTTAAATCCAGGGGGCCCACCGGGGAGCTGTTTTTT. Translated: CSVKSRGPTGELFF.

The chain links TRBV4-3 to TRBJ1-4; 7 bases match TRBD1. The CDR3 contains 14 residues. The V and J ends lost 0 bases and 10 bases, in that order; junction bases with no gene match: 5. Per the germline V gene, CDR1 is LGHNA and CDR2 is YSLEER. The CDR3 nucleotides are TGCGCCAGCAGCCAAGACCCGGCAGGGGGAAAACTGTTTTTT. Translating it yields CASSQDPAGGKLFF.

At least ten counts were recorded for this clonotype. V is TRBV7-9 and J is TRBJ2-1, with D perhaps TRBD1 or TRBD2 (5 bases each). Per germline, CDR1 SEHNR and CDR2 FQNEAQ (reference sequence). Between the trimmed V and J ends, which lost 5 bases and 4 bases, there was a span of 15 bases. This CDR3 is 15 amino acids long. The chain's CDR3 is CASSGSGTPYNEQFF. DNA for the CDR3: TGTGCCAGCAGCGGCTCCGGGACGCCTTACAATGAGCAGTTCTTC.

A remark on this clonotype: The junction and the germline gene differ at one end; a read error may be behind it. The chain has TRBV15 and TRBJ1-4; D ambiguous. The CDR3 totals 15 residues. Germline lookup yields CDR1 LNHNV and CDR2 YYDKDF (reference sequence). This chain's CDR3 is CATSRDSRTTEKLFF. Here the CDR3 DNA reads TGTGCCACCAGCAGAGATTCACGGACTACTGAAAAACTGTTTTTT.

The V gene is TRBV6-5, the J gene TRBJ1-6, with a possible D match to TRBD1 (5 bases). From germline, CDR1 is MNHEY and CDR2 SVGAGI. The CDR3 loop spans 14 amino acids. Trimming removed 4 bases at V and 5 bases at J, with 9 bases between. CDR3 sequence (DNA): TGTGCCAGCAGTTGGGACGGAGATAATTCACCCCTCCACTTT. Translation gives CASSWDGDNSPLHF.

A few counts support this clonotype. The chain combines TRBV28 with TRBJ2-1; D is uncertain. Germline V gene sequence: CDR1 MDHEN, CDR2 SYDVKM. This CDR3 has 12 residues. V gave up 6 bases and J gave up 8 bases, with 11 bases separating them. CDR3 coding DNA: TGTGCCAGCAGCCTTTCTTCTTATGAGCAGTTCTTC. This translates into CASSLSSYEQFF.

This clonotype was recorded a few times. The chain joins TRBV6-6 to TRBJ1-5; D unresolved. Between the trimmed V and J ends, which lost 5 bases and 6 bases, there was a span of 11 bases. Germline CDR1 reads MNHNY; CDR2 reads SVGAGI (reference sequence). The CDR3 runs 13 residues. CDR3 region: CASSQDVSQPQHF. DNA for the CDR3: TGTGCCAGCAGTCAGGACGTTTCTCAGCCCCAGCATTTT.

The genes are TRBV6-1 and TRBJ1-1, with 7 bases that match TRBD1. Germline V gives CDR1 MNHNS, CDR2 SASEGT. V was pared by 1 base and J by 4 bases, with 3 bases of the junction left unmatched. The CDR3 has 14 residues. This CDR3 reads CASSEGQGATEAFF. Written as DNA, the CDR3 is TGTGCCAGCAGTGAAGGACAGGGTGCCACTGAAGCTTTCTTT.

This clonotype was observed a few times. This could be a read error, since a much larger clone is one nucleotide away. V gene TRBV7-2 combines with J gene TRBJ2-3; D gene unclear. V lost 3 bases, J lost 4 bases, and 5 bases lay in between. This CDR3 has 12 amino acids. Germline V gene sequence: CDR1 SGHTA, CDR2 FQGNSA. The CDR3 nucleotides are TGTGCCAGCAGCTTCGTCGCAGATACGCAGTATTTT. It translates to CASSFVADTQYF.

This clonotype turned up a few times. The chain is built from TRBV20-1 and TRBJ1-5, with D unresolved. The CDR3 has 15 residues. Germline-derived CDR1 and CDR2 are DFQATT and SNEGSKA (reference sequence). The V gene lost 3 bases and the J gene lost 4 bases, with 16 bases spanning the gap. The CDR3 spells CSARRFQVQNQPQHF. The CDR3 DNA reads as TGCAGTGCTAGGAGGTTTCAGGTTCAAAATCAGCCCCAGCATTTT.

The V gene is TRBV11-1, the J gene TRBJ2-1, with 8 bases lining up with TRBD2. CDR1 and CDR2 from the germline V gene are SGHAT and FQDESV (reference sequence). Unmatched junction bases numbered 12, after V lost 5 bases and J lost 6 bases. The CDR3 is made up of 16 amino acids. The CDR3 DNA follows: TGTGCCAGCAGCCTCCCGAGCGGGAGCGGGGGCAATGAGCAGTTCTTC. This sequence encodes CASSLPSGSGGNEQFF.

This chain uses TRBV12-3 or TRBV12-4 with TRBJ2-5; TRBD2 agrees at 11 bases. CDR3 size: 15 residues. V lost 6 bases to trimming and J lost 2 bases; unmatched junction nucleotides: 5. CDR3 DNA: TGTGCCAGCAGGCTACTAGCGGGGGAACAAGAGACCCAGTACTTC. Amino acids: CASRLLAGEQETQYF.

The chain uses TRBV3-1 and TRBJ2-1; the D gene is possibly TRBD1 (6 bases). The CDR3 totals 16 residues. CDR1 is LGHDT, CDR2 YNNKEL, per germline (reference sequence). V lost 1 base to trimming and J lost 5 bases, with 15 bases between them. CDR3 residues: CASSQAGAPNNNEQFF. CDR3 DNA: TGTGCCAGCAGCCAAGCAGGGGCCCCTAATAACAATGAGCAGTTCTTC.

The CDR3 here is CAYRERDTQYF. CDR3 bases: TGTGCATACAGGGAAAGAGATACGCAGTATTTT. The chain is built from TRBV7-9 and TRBJ2-3; a weak D match, TRBD1 (6 bases). Germline V gives CDR1 SEHNR, CDR2 FQNEAQ (reference sequence). The CDR3 is 11 residues long.

The J gene is TRBJ2-3, the V gene TRBV4-3, with TRBD2 as a possible D gene (5 bases). The CDR3 is 14 residues long. V lost 1 base and J 4 bases, leaving 9 bases between the germline ends. Germline V gives CDR1 LGHNA, CDR2 YSLEER. CDR3: CASSQGRGSDTQYF. The CDR3 region has the DNA TGCGCCAGCAGCCAAGGACGGGGTTCAGATACGCAGTATTTT.